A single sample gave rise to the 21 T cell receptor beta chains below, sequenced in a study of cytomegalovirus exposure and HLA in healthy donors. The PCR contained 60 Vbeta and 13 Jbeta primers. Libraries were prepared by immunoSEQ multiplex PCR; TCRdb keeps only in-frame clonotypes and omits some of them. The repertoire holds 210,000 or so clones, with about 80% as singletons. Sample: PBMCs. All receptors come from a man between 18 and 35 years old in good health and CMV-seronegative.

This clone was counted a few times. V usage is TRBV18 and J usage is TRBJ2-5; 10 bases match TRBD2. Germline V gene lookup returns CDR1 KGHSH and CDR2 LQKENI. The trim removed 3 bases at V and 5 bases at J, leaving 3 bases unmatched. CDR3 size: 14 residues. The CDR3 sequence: CASSPGLAEETQYF. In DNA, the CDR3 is TGTGCCAGCTCACCCGGACTAGCGGAGGAGACCCAGTACTTC.

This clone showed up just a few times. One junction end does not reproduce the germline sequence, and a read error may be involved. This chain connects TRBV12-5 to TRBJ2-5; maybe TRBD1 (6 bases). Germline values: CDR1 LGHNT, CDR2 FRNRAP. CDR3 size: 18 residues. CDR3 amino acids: CASGSTEQGSKGQGTQYF. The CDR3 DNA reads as TGTGCTAGTGGCAGTACCGAACAGGGCTCCAAAGGGCAAGGGACCCAGTACTTC.

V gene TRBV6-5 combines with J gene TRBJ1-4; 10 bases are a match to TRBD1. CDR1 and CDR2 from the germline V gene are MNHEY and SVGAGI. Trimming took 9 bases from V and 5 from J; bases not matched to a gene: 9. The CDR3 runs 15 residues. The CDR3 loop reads CARFRDRGKNEKLFF. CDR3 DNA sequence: TGTGCCAGATTCCGGGACAGGGGCAAAAATGAAAAACTGTTTTTT.

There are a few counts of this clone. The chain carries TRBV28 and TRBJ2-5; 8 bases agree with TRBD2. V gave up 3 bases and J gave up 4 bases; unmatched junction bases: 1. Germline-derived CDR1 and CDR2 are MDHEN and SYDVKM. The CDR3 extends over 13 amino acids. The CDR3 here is CASSFSGIETQYF. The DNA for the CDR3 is TGTGCCAGCAGTTTTAGCGGGATAGAGACCCAGTACTTC.

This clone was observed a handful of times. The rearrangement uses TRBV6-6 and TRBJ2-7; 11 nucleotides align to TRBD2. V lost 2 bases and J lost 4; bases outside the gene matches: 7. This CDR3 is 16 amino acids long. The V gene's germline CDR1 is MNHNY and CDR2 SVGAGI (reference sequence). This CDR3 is CASSYQGLAGGYEQYF. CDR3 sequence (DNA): TGTGCCAGCAGTTACCAGGGCCTAGCGGGAGGTTACGAGCAGTACTTC.

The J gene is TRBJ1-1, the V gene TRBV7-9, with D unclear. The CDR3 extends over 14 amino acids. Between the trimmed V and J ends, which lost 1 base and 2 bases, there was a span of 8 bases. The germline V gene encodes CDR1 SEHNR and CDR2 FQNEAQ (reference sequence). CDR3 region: CASSLGTVNTEAFF. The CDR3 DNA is TGTGCCAGCAGCTTAGGAACAGTTAACACTGAAGCTTTCTTT. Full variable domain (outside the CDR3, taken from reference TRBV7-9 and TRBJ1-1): DTGVSQNPRHKITKRGQNVTFRCDPISEHNRLYWYRQTLGQGPEFLTYFQNEAQLEKSRLLSDRFSAERPKGSFSTLEIQRTEQGDSAMYLCASSLGTVNTEAFFGQGTRLTVV.

The DNA for the CDR3 is TGTGCCAGCAGTCCGATTCAGGGACTCTCCTACAATGAGCAGTTCTTC. It is translated as CASSPIQGLSYNEQFF. The rearrangement uses TRBV7-2 and TRBJ2-1, with D possibly being TRBD2 (6 bases). Germline V CDR1 and CDR2: SGHTA, FQGNSA. Trimming shortened V by 6 bases and J by 0 bases, and 15 bases separated the two germline ends. The CDR3 totals 16 residues. Full variable domain (remainder filled in from reference TRBV7-2 and TRBJ2-1): GAGVSQSPSNKVTEKGKDVELRCDPISGHTALYWYRQSLGQGLEFLIYFQGNSAPDKSGLPSDRFSAERTGGSVSTLTIQRTQQEDSAVYLCASSPIQGLSYNEQFFGPGTRLTVL.

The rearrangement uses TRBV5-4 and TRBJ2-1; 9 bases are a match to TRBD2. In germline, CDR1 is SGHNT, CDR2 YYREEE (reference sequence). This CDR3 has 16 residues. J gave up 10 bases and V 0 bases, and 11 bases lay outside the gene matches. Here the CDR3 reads CASSLGAGGPSKEQFF. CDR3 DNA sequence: TGTGCCAGCAGCTTGGGGGCGGGAGGGCCCTCGAAAGAGCAGTTCTTC.

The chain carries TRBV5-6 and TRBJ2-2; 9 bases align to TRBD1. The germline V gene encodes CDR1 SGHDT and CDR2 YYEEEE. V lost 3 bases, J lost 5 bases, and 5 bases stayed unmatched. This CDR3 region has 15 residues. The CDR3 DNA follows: TGTGCCAGCAGCTGGGGGGACAGGGAGACCGGGGAGCTGTTTTTT. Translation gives CASSWGDRETGELFF.

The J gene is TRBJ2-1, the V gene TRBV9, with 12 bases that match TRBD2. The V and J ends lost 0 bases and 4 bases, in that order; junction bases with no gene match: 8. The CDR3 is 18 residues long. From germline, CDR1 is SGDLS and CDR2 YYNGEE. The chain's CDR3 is CASSVGITSGGRYNEQFF. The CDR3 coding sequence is TGTGCCAGCAGCGTAGGTATCACTAGCGGGGGGAGGTACAATGAGCAGTTCTTC.

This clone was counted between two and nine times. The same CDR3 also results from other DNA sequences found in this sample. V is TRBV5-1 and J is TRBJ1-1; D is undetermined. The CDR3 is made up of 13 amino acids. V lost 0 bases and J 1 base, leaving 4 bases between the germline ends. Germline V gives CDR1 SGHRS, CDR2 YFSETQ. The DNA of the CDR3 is TGCGCCAGCAGCTTGGACAGGAACACTGAAGCTTTCTTT. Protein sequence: CASSLDRNTEAFF.

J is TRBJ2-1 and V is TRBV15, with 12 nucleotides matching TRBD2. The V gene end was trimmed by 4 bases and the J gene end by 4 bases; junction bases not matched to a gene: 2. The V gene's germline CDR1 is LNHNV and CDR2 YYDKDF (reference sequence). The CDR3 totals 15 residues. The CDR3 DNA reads TGTGCCACCAGCACGGGGACTAGCGGGTACAATGAGCAGTTCTTC. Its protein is CATSTGTSGYNEQFF.

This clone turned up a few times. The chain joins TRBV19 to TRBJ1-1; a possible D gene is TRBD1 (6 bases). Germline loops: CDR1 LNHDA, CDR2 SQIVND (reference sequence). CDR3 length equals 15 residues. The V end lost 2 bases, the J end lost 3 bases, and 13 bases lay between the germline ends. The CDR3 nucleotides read TGTGCCAGTAGTATAAGAGGGGCAGGGGACACTGAAGCTTTCTTT. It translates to CASSIRGAGDTEAFF.

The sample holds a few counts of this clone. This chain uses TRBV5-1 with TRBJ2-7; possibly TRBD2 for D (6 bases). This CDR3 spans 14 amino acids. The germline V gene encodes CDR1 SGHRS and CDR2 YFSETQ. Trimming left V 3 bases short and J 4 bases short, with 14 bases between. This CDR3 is CASSWLGEVYEQYF. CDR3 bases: TGCGCCAGCAGCTGGTTGGGGGAGGTGTACGAGCAGTACTTC. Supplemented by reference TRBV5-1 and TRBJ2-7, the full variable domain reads KAGVTQTPRYLIKTRGQQVTLSCSPISGHRSVSWYQQTPGQGLQFLFEYFSETQRNKGNFPGRFSGRQFSNSRSEMNVSTLELGDSALYLCASSWLGEVYEQYFGPGTRLTVT.

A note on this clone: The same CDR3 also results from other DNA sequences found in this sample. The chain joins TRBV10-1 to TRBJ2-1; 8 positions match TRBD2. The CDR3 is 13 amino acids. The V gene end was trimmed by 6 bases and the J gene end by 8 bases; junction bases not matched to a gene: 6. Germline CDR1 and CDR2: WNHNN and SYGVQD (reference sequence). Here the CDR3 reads CASRREAVDEQFF. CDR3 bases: TGCGCCAGCAGGCGGGAGGCAGTAGATGAGCAGTTCTTC.

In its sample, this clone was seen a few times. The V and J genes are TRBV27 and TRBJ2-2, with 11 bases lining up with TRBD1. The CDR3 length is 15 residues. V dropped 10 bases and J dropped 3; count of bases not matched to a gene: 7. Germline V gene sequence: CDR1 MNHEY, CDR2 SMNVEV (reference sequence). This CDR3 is CATKMGQGDTGELFF. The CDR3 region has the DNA TGTGCCACGAAGATGGGACAGGGGGACACCGGGGAGCTGTTTTTT.

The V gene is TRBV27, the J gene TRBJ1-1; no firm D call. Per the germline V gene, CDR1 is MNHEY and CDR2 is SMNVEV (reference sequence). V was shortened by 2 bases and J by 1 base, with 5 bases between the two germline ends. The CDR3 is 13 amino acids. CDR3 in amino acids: CASSLAQNTEAFF. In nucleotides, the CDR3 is TGTGCCAGCAGTTTAGCACAGAACACTGAAGCTTTCTTT.

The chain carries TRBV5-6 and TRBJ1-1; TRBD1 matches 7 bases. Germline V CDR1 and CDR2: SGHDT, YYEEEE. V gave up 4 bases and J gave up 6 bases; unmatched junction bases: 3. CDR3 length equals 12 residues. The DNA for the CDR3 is TGTGCCAGCAGCCCGACAGGGTCTGAAGCTTTCTTT. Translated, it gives CASSPTGSEAFF.

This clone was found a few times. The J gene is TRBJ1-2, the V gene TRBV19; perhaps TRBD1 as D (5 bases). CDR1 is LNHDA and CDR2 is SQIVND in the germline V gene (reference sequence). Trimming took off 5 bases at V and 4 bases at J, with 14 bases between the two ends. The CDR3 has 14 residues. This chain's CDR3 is CASSQSGDFYGYTF. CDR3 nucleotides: TGTGCCAGTAGTCAGTCCGGGGACTTCTATGGCTACACCTTC.

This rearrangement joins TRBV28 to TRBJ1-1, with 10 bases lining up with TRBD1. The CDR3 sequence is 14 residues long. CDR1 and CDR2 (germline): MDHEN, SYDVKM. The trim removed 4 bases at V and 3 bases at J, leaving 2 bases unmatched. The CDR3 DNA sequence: TGTGCCAGCAGTTCCGGACAGGGGGACACTGAAGCTTTCTTT. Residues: CASSSGQGDTEAFF.

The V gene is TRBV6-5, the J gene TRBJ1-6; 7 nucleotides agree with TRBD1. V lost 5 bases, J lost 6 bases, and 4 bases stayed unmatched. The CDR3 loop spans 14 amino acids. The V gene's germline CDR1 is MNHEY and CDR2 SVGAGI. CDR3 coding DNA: TGTGCCAGCAGTCGACAGGGCCTTAATTCACCCCTCCACTTT. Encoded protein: CASSRQGLNSPLHF.